The 31 T cell receptor beta chains below come from one sample, sequenced in a study of regulatory T cells in long-lasting Graves disease. Time point of the sample: newly diagnosed GD, antithyroid drugs for less than 3 months. Extracted RNA from PBMCs served as the source of the TCR library. Library construction for TCR beta used iRepertoire HTBI primers and Arm-PCR of CDR3 regions. TCRdb reprocessed the multiplex PCR reads via MiXCR and lists one record per CDR3 protein. The sample has 200,000 to 250,000 distinct CDR3 sequences, around 21% seen once. The specimen comprised peripheral blood mononuclear cells (PBMCs), sampled at new diagnosis, from a patient treated with antithyroid drugs. These receptors were collected from a female donor with Graves disease.

This clonotype came up many times. The V and J genes are TRBV9 and TRBJ2-7, with 9 bases fitting TRBD1. Germline CDR1 SGDLS, CDR2 YYNGEE. This CDR3 region has 15 residues. Trimming at V came to 2 bases and at J to 5 bases, leaving 8 bases not matched to a gene. In DNA form, the CDR3 reads TGTGCCAGCAGCGTCCAGGGACAGGGAGTTGACGAGCAGTACTTC. This translates into CASSVQGQGVDEQYF.

This clonotype was found many times. The chain couples TRBV12-3 or TRBV12-4 to TRBJ2-7; TRBD1 matches 7 bases. The junction had 6 bases not matched to a gene; V was cut back by 6 bases and J by 4 bases. CDR3 length: 13 residues. The CDR3 loop reads CASRGDSSYEQYF. CDR3 coding DNA: TGTGCCAGCAGAGGGGACAGTAGTTACGAGCAGTACTTC.

This clonotype was picked up many times. The J gene is TRBJ1-6, the V gene TRBV7-9; the D is unclear. Trimming cost V 6 bases and J 9 bases, with 12 bases left between them. This CDR3 has 13 residues. Germline V gives CDR1 SEHNR, CDR2 FQNEAQ (reference sequence). CDR3 nucleotide sequence: TGTGCCAGCAGACTCCATGCTAGTTCACCCCTCCACTTT. It translates to CASRLHASSPLHF.

This clonotype was seen ten or more times. This chain joins TRBV10-3 and TRBJ2-1; the D gene is possibly TRBD1 (5 bases). The CDR3 runs 14 residues. The V end was cut by 5 bases, the J end by 4 bases, with 12 bases between. CDR1 is ENHRY and CDR2 is SYGVKD in the germline V gene. CDR3 amino acids: CAISTGIGYNEQFF. The CDR3 DNA is TGTGCCATCAGTACAGGTATTGGGTACAATGAGCAGTTCTTC.

This clonotype was counted at least ten times. The J gene is TRBJ1-4, the V gene TRBV4-2, with a weak D call TRBD1 (5 bases). This CDR3 has 15 amino acids. The germline V gene has CDR1 LGHNA and CDR2 YNFKEQ. The ends were cut back, 0 bases at V and 8 bases at J, with 13 bases in the middle. Here the CDR3 reads CASSQDRDKGEKLFF. The CDR3 nucleotides are TGTGCCAGCAGCCAAGATCGTGACAAGGGGGAAAAACTGTTTTTT.

In its sample, this clonotype was seen many times. The chain carries TRBV5-1 and TRBJ2-2; 9 bases are shared with TRBD2. J lost 5 bases, V lost 4 bases, and 9 bases had no gene match. This CDR3 spans 16 amino acids. Germline V gene lookup returns CDR1 SGHRS and CDR2 YFSETQ. DNA for the CDR3: TGCGCCAGCAGCGGGAGTAGCGGGAGAGGGACCGGGGAGCTGTTTTTT. Its translation is CASSGSSGRGTGELFF.

This clonotype was counted a few times. Given a much more abundant clone one base away, this may be a read error. The V and J genes are TRBV7-9 and TRBJ2-1, with no clear D. CDR3 length equals 14 residues. From germline, CDR1 is SEHNR and CDR2 FQNEAQ (reference sequence). The CDR3 spells CASSLNWSSNEQFF. The CDR3 DNA reads TGTGCCAGCAGCTTAAATTGGTCCTCCAATGAGCAGTTCTTC.

This clonotype was seen at least ten times. CDR3 sequence reads: CASSSTPQQGTQYF. In DNA form, the CDR3 reads TGTGCCAGCAGCTCGACACCTCAACAGGGGACCCAGTACTTC. The chain recombines TRBV7-2 with TRBJ2-5; TRBD1 might be the D (6 bases). CDR1 SGHTA and CDR2 FQGNSA come from the germline V gene. There are 14 residues in the CDR3. V dropped 4 bases and J dropped 7 bases, with 16 bases sitting between them.

This clonotype was picked up many times. The chain carries TRBV4-2 and TRBJ1-5, with D tentatively TRBD1 (5 bases). The ends were cut back, 0 bases at V and 7 bases at J, with 13 bases in the middle. Germline lookup yields CDR1 LGHNA and CDR2 YNFKEQ. This CDR3 is 15 amino acids long. DNA of the CDR3: TGTGCCAGCAGCCAAGATCCGCAGGGAATGCAGCCCCAGCATTTT. Protein: CASSQDPQGMQPQHF.

This clonotype was seen many times. This rearrangement joins TRBV7-8 to TRBJ1-4; 7 nucleotides align to TRBD1. CDR1 and CDR2 from the germline V gene are SGHVS and FQNEAQ. The CDR3 spans 14 residues. The trim removed 5 bases at V and 8 bases at J, leaving 8 bases unmatched. CDR3 loop: CASSTRQGREKLFF. As DNA, the CDR3 is TGTGCCAGCAGCACCCGACAGGGTAGAGAAAAACTGTTTTTT.

This clonotype occurred many times. The CDR3 DNA sequence: TGCGCCAGCAGCGGAGGACGGGGATCCACCGGGGAGCTGTTTTTT. Its protein product is CASSGGRGSTGELFF. V and J are TRBV4-3 and TRBJ2-2; possible D gene TRBD2, 5 bases. Trimming cost V 5 bases and J 4 bases, with 14 bases left between them. In germline, CDR1 is LGHNA, CDR2 YSLEER. This CDR3 is 15 amino acids long.

This clonotype was detected ten times or more. The J gene is TRBJ1-1, the V gene TRBV18; 8 nucleotides line up with TRBD1. With 3 bases clipped from V and 8 bases from J, the junction kept 5 bases outside the gene matches. Germline CDR1 is KGHSH and CDR2 is LQKENI. There are 13 residues in the CDR3. The CDR3 loop reads CASSPGQDQEAFF. For the CDR3, the DNA is TGTGCCAGCTCACCGGGACAGGACCAAGAAGCTTTCTTT.

This clonotype occurred a few times. One base separates it from a far larger clone, so it is likely a read error. The chain couples TRBV2 to TRBJ2-3, with 11 bases lining up with TRBD1. This CDR3 contains 17 residues. Germline assignment: CDR1 SNHLY and CDR2 FYNNEI. In DNA, the CDR3 is TGTGCCAGCAGCCGTACTACTGGACAGGGGGCAACAGATACGCGGTATTTT. Its protein is CASSRTTGQGATDTRYF.

In its sample, this clonotype ranks as medium-sized (0.01 to 0.1%). The chain is built from TRBV6-2 or TRBV6-3 and TRBJ2-3, with TRBD2 matching over 14 bases. The length of the CDR3 is 17 residues. The germline V gene encodes CDR1 MNHEY and CDR2 SVGEGT. V was pared by 5 bases and J by 7 bases, with 11 bases of the junction left unmatched. CDR3 protein: CASSTGLAGGHLNTQYF. In DNA, the CDR3 is TGTGCCAGCAGTACAGGACTAGCGGGAGGACACCTAAATACGCAGTATTTT.

This clonotype was seen ten or more times. This sequence joins TRBV7-9 and TRBJ2-7, with TRBD2 identical over 8 bases. There are 15 residues in the CDR3. V shed 1 base and J 3 bases; nucleotides not matched to a gene: 5. Germline assignment: CDR1 SEHNR and CDR2 FQNEAQ (reference sequence). The CDR3 sequence: CASSLGGGRYYEQYF. The CDR3 DNA is TGTGCCAGCAGCTTAGGCGGGGGGCGGTACTACGAGCAGTACTTC.

This clonotype was picked up many times. The V gene is TRBV20-1, the J gene TRBJ2-7; 11 bases agree with TRBD1. V shed 4 bases, J shed 1 base, and the junction held 3 bases outside the gene matches. The CDR3 is 14 residues long. The germline CDR1 and CDR2 sequences are DFQATT and SNEGSKA (reference sequence). The CDR3 here is CSAIGTGGSYEQYF. CDR3 nucleotides: TGCAGTGCTATTGGGACAGGGGGGTCCTACGAGCAGTACTTC.

This clonotype was counted between two and nine times. The V call is TRBV4-1, the J call TRBJ1-2, with D unclear. CDR1 is MGHRA, CDR2 YSYEKL, per germline. V lost 2 bases to trimming and J lost 4 bases, with 11 bases between them. The CDR3 consists of 14 residues. CDR3 in amino acids: CASSQSLERYGYTF. The CDR3 region has the DNA TGCGCCAGCAGCCAAAGCCTTGAGCGCTATGGCTACACCTTC.

This clonotype has at least ten counts. V and J are TRBV10-3 and TRBJ2-7, with 8 nucleotides matching TRBD1. The CDR3 runs to 16 residues. The germline CDR1 and CDR2 sequences are ENHRY and SYGVKD. Trimming cost V 2 bases and J 1 base; bases outside gene matches: 7. CDR3 region: CAISERRDRLSYEQYF. The DNA of the CDR3 is TGTGCCATCAGTGAGCGGCGGGACAGGTTATCCTACGAGCAGTACTTC.

This clonotype came up many times. J is TRBJ2-7 and V is TRBV10-3; TRBD2 matches at 7 bases. Germline CDR1 reads ENHRY; CDR2 reads SYGVKD. The CDR3 is 15 amino acids. Trimming at V came to 2 bases and at J to 3 bases, leaving 7 bases not matched to a gene. The CDR3, as DNA: TGTGCCATCAGTGAGGTGCGGGGGACGAACTACGAGCAGTACTTC. Encoded protein: CAISEVRGTNYEQYF.

This clonotype was recorded many times. The chain has TRBV20-1 and TRBJ2-1; D unresolved. Trimming stripped 0 bases from V and 4 bases from J, with 7 bases between. Germline V gene data show CDR1 as DFQATT and CDR2 as SNEGSKA (reference sequence). The CDR3 is 13 amino acids. CDR3 sequence: CSARDGLYNEQFF. CDR3 DNA: TGCAGTGCTAGAGATGGGTTGTACAATGAGCAGTTCTTC.

This clonotype was counted at least ten times. The chain uses TRBV28 and TRBJ2-5, with 8 bases matching TRBD1. With V trimmed by 7 bases and J by 3 bases, 13 bases remained unmatched. The germline V gene has CDR1 MDHEN and CDR2 SYDVKM. This CDR3 region has 16 residues. The CDR3 sequence is CASTPEAGGSEETQYF. The CDR3, as DNA: TGTGCCAGCACCCCCGAGGCAGGGGGCTCGGAAGAGACCCAGTACTTC.

On this clonotype itself: A clone one base away is much larger, so this may be a read error. The V gene is TRBV29-1, the J gene TRBJ2-3; D could derive from TRBD1 or TRBD2 (5 bases each). This CDR3 region has 13 residues. Trimming removed 3 bases from V and 7 bases from J, with 14 bases in between. In germline, CDR1 is SQVTM, CDR2 ANQGSEA. The CDR3 DNA follows: TGCAGCGTTGAGCCAGGGAGTTCAAATACGCAGTATTTT. This sequence encodes CSVEPGSSNTQYF.

Ten or more counts support this clonotype. The J gene is TRBJ2-1, the V gene TRBV27; 8 bases fit TRBD2. Looked up from germline, CDR1 is MNHEY and CDR2 is SMNVEV (reference sequence). The CDR3 loop spans 17 amino acids. The junction had 12 bases not matched to a gene; V was cut back by 5 bases and J by 3 bases. The CDR3 bases are TGTGCCAGCAGTGCCCTGGGGGGAGCGGGGGACTACAATGAGCAGTTCTTC. Its protein product is CASSALGGAGDYNEQFF.

This clonotype was observed many times. The chain has TRBV28 and TRBJ2-1, with 7 bases aligning to TRBD1. From germline, CDR1 is MDHEN and CDR2 SYDVKM. The CDR3 covers 15 residues. V trimming: 6 bases; J trimming: 0 bases; junction bases outside the gene matches: 5. CDR3 loop: CASRGQTSSYNEQFF. In nucleotides, the CDR3 is TGTGCCAGCAGGGGACAGACCAGCTCCTACAATGAGCAGTTCTTC.

On this clonotype: This may arise from a read error, as a much more abundant clone is one base away. The gene calls are TRBV20-1 and TRBJ1-4; D gene ambiguous. Germline V gives CDR1 DFQATT, CDR2 SNEGSKA (reference sequence). This CDR3 is built from 13 residues. Written as DNA, the CDR3 is TGCAGTGCTGAGGCCCCACGGGGTGAAAAACTGTCTTTT. Translated: CSAEAPRGEKLSF.

This clonotype was detected ten times or more. Mismatch with germline at one junction end may stem from a read error. The V call is TRBV12-3 or TRBV12-4, the J call TRBJ2-7, with TRBD2 matching over 10 bases. The CDR3 contains 14 residues. For the CDR3, the DNA is TGTGCCAGCAGGTTAGCGGGAGGTCGGGTCGAGCAGTACTTC. Translating gives CASRLAGGRVEQYF.

Of note for this clonotype: This clone may be a read error of a much larger clone one base away. V is TRBV11-1 and J is TRBJ1-4; 9 nucleotides line up with TRBD1. Per the germline V gene, CDR1 is SGHAT and CDR2 is FQDESV (reference sequence). The CDR3 extends over 17 amino acids. The CDR3 bases are TGTGCCAGCAGCTTAGATATACAGGGGGCTGCTAATGAAAAACTGGTTTTT. This codes for CASSLDIQGAANEKLVF.

The gene calls are TRBV4-1 and TRBJ2-7; 8 bases line up with TRBD2. This CDR3 is built from 16 residues. Trimming removed 2 bases from V and 4 bases from J; junction bases left unmatched: 10. The germline V gene has CDR1 MGHRA and CDR2 YSYEKL. CDR3 sequence reads: CASSQPESGGDYEQYF. The CDR3 DNA reads TGCGCCAGCAGCCAACCCGAGAGCGGGGGAGATTACGAGCAGTACTTC.

This clonotype occurred many times. This chain joins TRBV12-3 or TRBV12-4 and TRBJ2-7, with a tentative D call TRBD1 (6 bases). Trimming cost V 2 bases and J 6 bases, with 17 bases left between them. CDR3 length equals 15 residues. In nucleotides, the CDR3 is TGTGCCAGCAGTTTAACTCTCCATCCACAGGGCGAGCAGTACTTC. This codes for CASSLTLHPQGEQYF.

At least ten counts were recorded for this clonotype. The chain combines TRBV5-1 with TRBJ2-1; the D gene is possibly TRBD2 (6 bases). V was clipped by 3 bases and J by 6 bases, with 13 bases between them. CDR1 is SGHRS and CDR2 is YFSETQ in the germline V gene. The CDR3 runs 14 residues. The CDR3 loop is CASSSAGLTNEQFF. The CDR3 bases are TGCGCCAGCAGCTCGGCAGGACTAACCAATGAGCAGTTCTTC. Together with reference TRBV5-1 and TRBJ2-1, the CDR3 gives the full variable domain: KAGVTQTPRYLIKTRGQQVTLSCSPISGHRSVSWYQQTPGQGLQFLFEYFSETQRNKGNFPGRFSGRQFSNSRSEMNVSTLELGDSALYLCASSSAGLTNEQFFGPGTRLTVL.

To note about this clonotype: A far larger clone differs by one base, so this is likely a read error. The rearrangement uses TRBV28 and TRBJ2-7; a possible D gene is TRBD2 (6 bases). CDR1 and CDR2 from the germline V gene are MDHEN and SYDVKM. Trimming shortened V by 3 bases and J by 7 bases, and 13 bases separated the two germline ends. CDR3 length: 13 residues. The CDR3 reads CASSLEGIREQYF. The CDR3 DNA is TGTGCCAGCAGTTTGGAGGGGATACGGGAGCAGTACTTC.